This T cell receptor beta chain was documented in a study of T cell repertoires in ileal Crohn's disease. Study details: Biopsies of the neoterminal ileum at postoperative colonoscopy form M6 samples.

CDR1 WSHSY and CDR2 SAAADI come from the germline V gene. The CDR3 extends over 13 amino acids. Trimming took 4 bases from V and 0 from J, leaving 4 bases between them. This sample's time point: neoterminal ileum biopsy at postoperative endoscopy, about 6 months after surgery. Sequencing used immunoSEQ multiplex PCR; TCRdb keeps in-frame clones, though not all of them. The table includes 3,700 or so clones, 81% detected once. The sequenced material came from ileal tissue. This chain joins TRBV10-2 and TRBJ1-5; D is unresolved. This TCR came from an adult with Crohn's disease. The DNA of the CDR3 is TGCGCCAGCAGTGCGAGTAGCAATCAGCCCCAGCATTTT. It is translated as CASSASSNQPQHF.